This TCR beta chain appears in the sequencing data of a study of CD8 T cells in ankylosing spondylitis. A few counts support this clonotype. Its matching antigen is unknown. Overall study results and limits: Disease-linked clones displayed a CD8+ phenotype and appeared relatively rarely in peripheral blood. Seemingly distinctive of ankylosing spondylitis blood was a TCR beta motif formed by eight highly homologous variants. The study looked at matched synovial fluid samples from ankylosing spondylitis patients. Disease-linked clones were reported to be significantly enriched there.

CDR1 and CDR2 from the germline V gene are DFQATT and SNEGSKA (reference sequence). V shed 6 bases and J 8 bases; nucleotides not matched to a gene: 12. The CDR3 is 14 residues long. For TCR beta, libraries came from quantitative 5'-RACE with molecular barcodes. TCRdb independently ran MiXCR on the 5' RACE reads; one entry per CDR3 protein. The table has 800,000 to 900,000 distinct CDR3 sequences, 12% seen once; the top ten hold under 0.6%. The chain recombines TRBV20-1 with TRBJ2-1, with 8 nucleotides matching TRBD2. The receptor comes from a male donor with ankylosing spondylitis. Sequencing used blood, either unsorted or a sorted T cell fraction (not recorded which). The CDR3 protein is CSAPPRLAGDEQFF. The CDR3 nucleotides read TGCAGTGCACCCCCCCGGCTAGCGGGCGATGAGCAGTTCTTC.